A single sample gave rise to the 8 T cell receptor beta chains below, sequenced in a study of post-analysis software for immune sequencing data. Study results and caveats: In patients, five or six TRBV segments were more frequent than in controls, with TRBV5-6, TRBV5-1 and TRBV20-1 among them.

The antigens these receptors bind are not known. Included in the TCR beta cDNA libraries were unique molecular identifiers. TCRdb re-derived calls from the PCR reads in MiXCR, one entry per CDR3 protein. The sample records roughly 800,000 distinct CDR3 sequences, just over 45% being singletons. The sample comprised blood. The receptors were gathered from a girl aged 5-17 years with multiple sclerosis.

The J gene is TRBJ2-7, the V gene TRBV12-3 or TRBV12-4; D possibly corresponds to TRBD2 (5 bases). The J call is in doubt because the DNA end fits TRBJ2-5 better. The CDR3 loop spans 14 amino acids. As DNA, the CDR3 is TGTGCCAGCAGTTTAGACCTAGCAACAGAGACCCAGTACTTC. It codes for CASSLDLATETQYF.

This clonotype was counted once. This chain joins TRBV5-1 and TRBJ2-1; D possibly corresponds to TRBD1 (6 bases). V gave up 4 bases and J gave up 5 bases, with 19 bases separating them. CDR1 SGHRS and CDR2 YFSETQ come from the germline V gene. This CDR3 is built from 16 residues. Here the CDR3 reads CASSAYRVRSNNEQFF. CDR3 DNA sequence: TGCGCCAGCAGCGCCTACAGGGTCCGAAGTAACAATGAGCAGTTCTTC.

This clonotype was seen only a few times. The chain is built from TRBV10-3 and TRBJ2-1, with TRBD2 identical over 8 bases. Trimming removed 9 bases from V and 8 bases from J; junction bases left unmatched: 9. Per germline, CDR1 ENHRY and CDR2 SYGVKD. The CDR3 runs 13 residues. CDR3 sequence: CAIGREGRDEQFF. In DNA form, the CDR3 reads TGTGCCATAGGCCGGGAGGGGAGGGATGAGCAGTTCTTC.

V is TRBV12-3 or TRBV12-4 and J is TRBJ2-1; 12 bases align to TRBD2. Trimming cost V 5 bases and J 2 bases; bases outside gene matches: 13. CDR3 length: 19 amino acids. The CDR3 nucleotides are TGTGCCAGCAGTCTACGGTGGACTAGCGGGGACCACCCCTACAATGAGCAGTTCTTC. It encodes CASSLRWTSGDHPYNEQFF.

This chain links TRBV7-3 with TRBJ2-1; 9 positions match TRBD2. Unmatched junction bases numbered 8, after V lost 5 bases and J lost 6 bases. The CDR3 has 15 amino acids. Germline V CDR1 and CDR2: SGHTA, FQGTGA. The CDR3 reads CASSRLAGGTNEQFF. CDR3 nucleotides: TGTGCCAGCAGCCGCCTGGCGGGAGGGACCAATGAGCAGTTCTTC.

This CDR3 is CASSYGGEYYEQYF. CDR3 DNA sequence: TGTGCCAGCAGTTACGGCGGGGAGTACTACGAGCAGTACTTC. The V gene is TRBV28, the J gene TRBJ2-7, with D possibly being TRBD2 (6 bases). Germline V CDR1 and CDR2: MDHEN, SYDVKM. The CDR3 totals 14 residues. V was pared by 4 bases and J by 3 bases, with 13 bases between. Filled out from reference TRBV28 and TRBJ2-7, the complete variable domain reads DVKVTQSSRYLVKRTGEKVFLECVQDMDHENMFWYRQDPGLGLRLIYFSYDVKMKEKGDIPEGYSVSREKKERFSLILESASTNQTSMYLCASSYGGEYYEQYFGPGTRLTVT.

CDR3 coding DNA: TGCGCCAGCAGCTACTTGGCGGGGACTAGCACAGATACGCAGTATTTT. As protein: CASSYLAGTSTDTQYF. The rearrangement joins TRBV5-1 to TRBJ2-3, with a tentative D call TRBD2 (6 bases). Trimming took 3 bases from V and 0 from J, leaving 14 bases between them. This CDR3 contains 16 residues. Germline CDR1 reads SGHRS; CDR2 reads YFSETQ.

This clonotype has just a few counts. V and J are TRBV20-1 and TRBJ2-7; D may be TRBD2 (6 bases). Germline V gives CDR1 DFQATT, CDR2 SNEGSKA (reference sequence). The CDR3 runs 13 residues. V lost 4 bases and J lost 0, with 10 bases in between. For the CDR3, the DNA is TGCAGTGCTACCGGGACTCACTCCTACGAGCAGTACTTC. It codes for CSATGTHSYEQYF.